The next 19 T cell receptor beta chains were all read from a single sample in a study of CD8 T cells in Susac syndrome. Random-hexamer reverse transcription was applied to roughly 0.5 to 1 ug RNA. TCRdb called the immunoSEQ multiplex PCR reads again in MiXCR, with one record for every CDR3 protein. In the table there are some 170,000 distinct CDR3 sequences, roughly 94% of which are singletons. Source material: CD4+ T cells from PBMCs. The receptors here all came from a human donor with Susac syndrome.

V and J are TRBV6-5 and TRBJ1-5; no clear D. V was clipped by 0 bases and J by 5 bases, with 11 bases between them. The CDR3 extends over 15 amino acids. Looked up from germline, CDR1 is MNHEY and CDR2 is SVGAGI. The CDR3 loop reads CASSYSGGSDQPQHF. CDR3 DNA sequence: TGTGCCAGCAGTTACTCCGGCGGCTCGGATCAGCCCCAGCATTTT.

The chain couples TRBV7-2 to TRBJ2-4, with D unclear. Trimming shortened V by 5 bases and J by 0 bases, and 11 bases separated the two germline ends. Germline V gene lookup returns CDR1 SGHTA and CDR2 FQGNSA. The CDR3 contains 15 residues. This CDR3 reads CASSQSALAKNIQYF. The DNA for the CDR3 is TGTGCCAGCAGCCAATCCGCGCTAGCCAAAAACATTCAGTACTTC.

This chain joins TRBV11-2 and TRBJ2-6, with no clear D. The ends were cut back, 4 bases at V and 0 bases at J, with 10 bases in the middle. The CDR3 is made up of 16 amino acids. Germline CDR1 is SGHAT and CDR2 is FQNNGV. The CDR3 loop reads CASSSDRSSGANVLTF. For the CDR3, the DNA is TGTGCCAGCAGCTCGGACCGTTCCTCTGGGGCCAACGTCCTGACTTTC. The full variable domain, in which reference TRBV11-2 and TRBJ2-6 provide the parts outside the CDR3, is EAGVAQSPRYKIIEKRQSVAFWCNPISGHATLYWYQQILGQGPKLLIQFQNNGVVDDSQLPKDRFSAERLKGVDSTLKIQPAKLEDSAVYLCASSSDRSSGANVLTFGAGSRLTVL.

V gene TRBV9 combines with J gene TRBJ2-5; either TRBD1 or TRBD2 may supply D (5 bases each). V shed 0 bases and J shed 2 bases, with 17 bases lying between them. This CDR3 spans 17 amino acids. Germline V CDR1 and CDR2: SGDLS, YYNGEE. The chain's CDR3 is CASSVATLGTGQETQYF. CDR3 nucleotide sequence: TGTGCCAGCAGCGTAGCTACCTTGGGGACGGGGCAAGAGACCCAGTACTTC.

The rearrangement links TRBV14 to TRBJ2-5; tentatively, D is TRBD1 (6 bases). Trimming removed 0 bases at V and 2 bases at J, with 10 bases between. The CDR3 spans 15 residues. Germline CDR1 SGHDN, CDR2 FVKESK. The CDR3 DNA follows: TGTGCCAGCAGCCAAGATGGGACATTACAAGAGACCCAGTACTTC. Amino acid sequence: CASSQDGTLQETQYF. Variable domain in full (rest from reference TRBV14 and TRBJ2-5): EAGVTQFPSHSVIEKGQTVTLRCDPISGHDNLYWYRRVMGKEIKFLLHFVKESKQDESGMPNNRFLAERTGGTYSTLKVQPAELEDSGVYFCASSQDGTLQETQYFGPGTRLLVL.

This clonotype was seen just once. V gene TRBV2 combines with J gene TRBJ1-2; a possible D gene is TRBD1 (5 bases). Per the germline V gene, CDR1 is SNHLY and CDR2 is FYNNEI. V lost 5 bases to trimming and J lost 7 bases, with 14 bases between them. The CDR3 covers 13 residues. The CDR3 sequence: CASSLAGRSGYTF. As DNA, the CDR3 is TGTGCCAGCAGTCTCGCAGGGAGAAGTGGCTACACCTTC.

The chain is built from TRBV20-1 and TRBJ2-1; 11 bases are a match to TRBD2. The CDR3 runs 16 residues. Germline CDR1 is DFQATT and CDR2 is SNEGSKA (reference sequence). The V gene end was trimmed by 1 base and the J gene end by 5 bases; junction bases not matched to a gene: 7. As DNA, the CDR3 is TGCAGTGCTAGAGTAGCGGGAGGGCATGGAAACAATGAGCAGTTCTTC. This codes for CSARVAGGHGNNEQFF.

The CDR3: CASSPLPTGTEAFF. The CDR3 DNA is TGTGCCAGCTCACCCCTCCCGACGGGCACTGAAGCTTTCTTT. The V gene is TRBV18, the J gene TRBJ1-1; no definite D call. V was cut by 3 bases and J by 4 bases, with 12 bases left in between. The CDR3 covers 14 residues. Germline V gene data show CDR1 as KGHSH and CDR2 as LQKENI.

J is TRBJ1-5 and V is TRBV5-6; D gene unclear. V lost 2 bases, J lost 4 bases, and 7 bases lay in between. The CDR3 sequence is 13 residues long. Germline V lookup: CDR1 SGHDT, CDR2 YYEEEE. As DNA, the CDR3 is TGTGCCAGCAGCTTTGGTTTAAATCAGCCCCAGCATTTT. The encoded protein is CASSFGLNQPQHF.

This chain uses TRBV7-9 with TRBJ2-1; unclear D gene. Germline V CDR1 and CDR2: SEHNR, FQNEAQ (reference sequence). Trimming removed 3 bases at V and 0 bases at J, with 9 bases between. The CDR3 extends over 15 amino acids. The CDR3 is CASSFRESSYNEQFF. The CDR3 nucleotides read TGTGCCAGCAGCTTTAGAGAGAGCTCCTACAATGAGCAGTTCTTC.

The chain is built from TRBV6-2 or TRBV6-3 and TRBJ2-2; 8 bases are shared with TRBD2. V trimming: 6 bases; J trimming: 4 bases; junction bases outside the gene matches: 16. Germline loops: CDR1 MNHEY, CDR2 SVGEGT. The CDR3 contains 18 residues. This CDR3 reads CASRPSPGTSGGTGELFF. As DNA, the CDR3 is TGTGCCAGCAGGCCGAGTCCCGGGACTAGTGGCGGCACCGGGGAGCTGTTTTTT.

This chain links TRBV20-1 with TRBJ1-3; 7 nucleotides align to TRBD1. The ends lost 0 bases at V and 7 bases at J; junction bases unmatched: 6. In germline, CDR1 is DFQATT, CDR2 SNEGSKA (reference sequence). This CDR3 spans 14 amino acids. Here the CDR3 reads CSAREQGLHNTIYF. CDR3 in DNA: TGCAGTGCTAGAGAACAGGGGTTACACAACACCATATATTTT.

DNA of the CDR3: TGTGCCTGGGCCGGGTCAAGCGACTATGGCTACACCTTC. Residues: CAWAGSSDYGYTF. The J gene is TRBJ1-2, the V gene TRBV30; no definite D call. The germline V and J ends were trimmed by 5 bases and 3 bases, with 13 bases remaining between them. Germline lookup yields CDR1 GTSNPN and CDR2 SVGIG (reference sequence). CDR3 length: 13 residues. Supplemented by reference TRBV30 and TRBJ1-2, the full variable domain reads SQTIHQWPATLVQPVGSPLSLECTVEGTSNPNLYWYRQAAGRGLQLLFYSVGIGQISSEVPQNLSASRPQDRQFILSSKKLLLSDSGFYLCAWAGSSDYGYTFGSGTRLTVV.

The rearrangement links TRBV19 to TRBJ1-5; 7 nucleotides agree with TRBD1. The CDR3 length is 16 residues. Germline CDR1 is LNHDA and CDR2 is SQIVND (reference sequence). J lost 2 bases, V lost 5 bases, and 9 bases had no gene match. The CDR3 reads CASSVTGASGNQPQHF. The CDR3 DNA follows: TGTGCCAGTAGTGTTACAGGGGCGTCGGGCAATCAGCCCCAGCATTTT.

The V and J genes are TRBV30 and TRBJ1-1; 7 positions agree with TRBD1. Germline loops: CDR1 GTSNPN, CDR2 SVGIG (reference sequence). V shed 0 bases and J 1 base; nucleotides not matched to a gene: 2. CDR3 length: 14 residues. This chain's CDR3 is CAWSVRQGNTEAFF. The CDR3 nucleotides read TGTGCCTGGAGTGTACGACAGGGGAACACTGAAGCTTTCTTT.

The chain links TRBV2 to TRBJ1-1; perhaps TRBD1 as D (6 bases). This CDR3 has 14 residues. Per germline, CDR1 SNHLY and CDR2 FYNNEI. Trimming removed 4 bases at V and 6 bases at J, with 15 bases between. CDR3 nucleotide sequence: TGTGCCAGCAGTGGTACCAGGGGTTTCGCTGAAGCTTTCTTT. Translation gives CASSGTRGFAEAFF.

The chain links TRBV7-2 to TRBJ2-7; 9 bases line up with TRBD2. Germline CDR1 and CDR2: SGHTA and FQGNSA. This CDR3 comprises 16 residues. V shed 5 bases and J 6 bases; nucleotides not matched to a gene: 14. CDR3 bases: TGTGCCAGCAGCCCGACTAGCGGCACTGGGCCGAGCGAGCAGTACTTC. Encoded protein: CASSPTSGTGPSEQYF.

The chain links TRBV7-9 to TRBJ2-5; D unclear. The CDR3 spans 13 residues. CDR1 and CDR2 (germline): SEHNR, FQNEAQ (reference sequence). V lost 3 bases to trimming and J lost 2 bases, with 7 bases between them. DNA of the CDR3: TGTGCCAGCAGCTTTGGGGATCAAGAGACCCAGTACTTC. Translation gives CASSFGDQETQYF.

This rearrangement joins TRBV5-4 to TRBJ1-1; D not resolved. V lost 6 bases, J lost 2 bases, and 17 bases lay in between. Germline V gene lookup returns CDR1 SGHNT and CDR2 YYREEE (reference sequence). The CDR3 contains 15 residues. Written as DNA, the CDR3 is TGTGCCAGCACCGCCCCGCATCTTTTAAACACTGAAGCTTTCTTT. Translation: CASTAPHLLNTEAFF.